The rows below give T cell receptor beta chains drawn from one sample of a study of blood T cell repertoires in COVID-19. TCRdb keeps only in-frame clones here, not all; method: immunoSEQ multiplex PCR. The top ten clones hold about 2.3% of a sample with 250,000 to 300,000 clones, roughly 90% of them seen once. The sequencing input was PBMCs or T cells enriched from blood (not recorded which). The origin of the receptors is a woman aged 40-49 years with acute COVID-19. Each CDR3 is given with its conserved first and last residue. D genes are given only for firm matches. Clone size is not always given. Where it is, it says once, few, many or a class for expanded clones.

clone_size: few; cdr3_length: 16; v_call: TRBV7-4; j_call: TRBJ1-1; d_call: .; cdr3_nt: TGTGCCAGCAGCCAGTACTTCACAGGGTGGTACACTGAAGCTTTCTTT; cdr3_aa: CASSQYFTGWYTEAFF
clone_size: .; cdr3_length: 12; v_call: TRBV2; j_call: TRBJ1-4; d_call: .; cdr3_nt: TGTGCCAGCAGTGTCAGTAATGAAAAACTGTTTTTT; cdr3_aa: CASSVSNEKLFF
clone_size: many; cdr3_length: 13; v_call: TRBV19; j_call: TRBJ2-1; d_call: .; cdr3_nt: TGTGCCAGCGGGATAGGACTGAACAATGAGCAGTTCTTC; cdr3_aa: CASGIGLNNEQFF
clone_size: .; cdr3_length: 14; v_call: TRBV2; j_call: TRBJ1-6; d_call: .; cdr3_nt: TGTGCCAGCAGTGATGCCAGGGCTAATTCACCCCTCCACTTT; cdr3_aa: CASSDARANSPLHF
clone_size: .; cdr3_length: 14; v_call: TRBV19; j_call: TRBJ2-7; d_call: .; cdr3_nt: TGTGCCAGTAGTATCCGTCAGGGAGGATACGAGCAGTACTTC; cdr3_aa: CASSIRQGGYEQYF
clone_size: .; cdr3_length: 17; v_call: TRBV11-2; j_call: TRBJ1-2; d_call: TRBD1; cdr3_nt: TGTGCCAGCAGCTTAATAGCTAGGACAGGCCCGAACTATGGCTACACCTTC; cdr3_aa: CASSLIARTGPNYGYTF
clone_size: .; cdr3_length: 14; v_call: TRBV7-2; j_call: TRBJ2-5; d_call: .; cdr3_nt: TGTGCCAGCAGCTTTGGGGGGGCGCGGGAGACCCAGTACTTC; cdr3_aa: CASSFGGARETQYF
clone_size: .; cdr3_length: 15; v_call: TRBV5-1; j_call: TRBJ2-2; d_call: .; cdr3_nt: TGCGCCAGCAGCTTTGACAGGCCCCCCGACGGGGAGCTGTTTTTT; cdr3_aa: CASSFDRPPDGELFF
clone_size: .; cdr3_length: 16; v_call: TRBV2; j_call: TRBJ1-3; d_call: TRBD1; cdr3_nt: TGTGCCAGCCTGTCTGGGACAGCCCTCTCTGGAAACACCATATATTTT; cdr3_aa: CASLSGTALSGNTIYF
clone_size: .; cdr3_length: 14; v_call: TRBV6-2/TRBV6-3; j_call: TRBJ1-2; d_call: .; cdr3_nt: TGTGCCAGCAGTTACTCAGGCGGGAGTTTGGGCTACACCTTC; cdr3_aa: CASSYSGGSLGYTF
clone_size: .; cdr3_length: 15; v_call: TRBV5-6; j_call: TRBJ2-7; d_call: .; cdr3_nt: TGTGCCAGCAGCTTGGGAATTAAGGCAGGCTACGAGCAGTACTTC; cdr3_aa: CASSLGIKAGYEQYF
clone_size: once; cdr3_length: 14; v_call: TRBV21-1; j_call: TRBJ2-2; d_call: .; cdr3_nt: TGTGCCAGCAGCAAAGGCGACAGTCCCGGGGAGCTGTTTTTT; cdr3_aa: CASSKGDSPGELFF
clone_size: .; cdr3_length: 14; v_call: TRBV30; j_call: TRBJ1-1; d_call: .; cdr3_nt: TGTGCCTGGAGCGCGGGACTCAAGAACACTGAAGCTTTCTTT; cdr3_aa: CAWSAGLKNTEAFF
clone_size: .; cdr3_length: 13; v_call: TRBV6-5; j_call: TRBJ1-6; d_call: TRBD1; cdr3_nt: TGTGCCAGCAGCAGACAGGGAAGTTCACCCCTCCACTTT; cdr3_aa: CASSRQGSSPLHF
clone_size: .; cdr3_length: 17; v_call: TRBV30; j_call: TRBJ2-1; d_call: TRBD2; cdr3_nt: TGTGCCTGGAGTAAACTAGCGGGAGCTTTAGAGGGCAATGAGCAGTTCTTC; cdr3_aa: CAWSKLAGALEGNEQFF
clone_size: .; cdr3_length: 13; v_call: TRBV4-3; j_call: TRBJ1-1; d_call: .; cdr3_nt: TGCGCCAGCAGCCAAGGCAGGGTGACTGAAGCTTTCTTT; cdr3_aa: CASSQGRVTEAFF
clone_size: .; cdr3_length: 14; v_call: TRBV5-4; j_call: TRBJ2-5; d_call: .; cdr3_nt: TGTGCCAGCAGCACTGGGGGCAGTCAAGAGACCCAGTACTTC; cdr3_aa: CASSTGGSQETQYF
clone_size: .; cdr3_length: 15; v_call: TRBV3-1/TRBV3-2; j_call: TRBJ2-3; d_call: TRBD2; cdr3_nt: TGTGCCAGCAGCCAAGGACGGGGGGTGACTGATACGCAGTATTTT; cdr3_aa: CASSQGRGVTDTQYF
clone_size: .; cdr3_length: 16; v_call: TRBV7-9; j_call: TRBJ1-1; d_call: TRBD1; cdr3_nt: TGTGCCAGCAGCCCCGGGGGGACAGGGGGTTATCGTGAAGCTTTCTTT; cdr3_aa: CASSPGGTGGYREAFF
clone_size: .; cdr3_length: 15; v_call: TRBV10-3; j_call: TRBJ1-5; d_call: .; cdr3_nt: TGTGCCATCAGTGAGGGACAGAGGGGCAATCAGCCCCAGCATTTT; cdr3_aa: CAISEGQRGNQPQHF
clone_size: .; cdr3_length: 14; v_call: TRBV28; j_call: TRBJ1-5; d_call: .; cdr3_nt: TGTGCCAGCAGCCCTGACAGGTTCAATCAGCCCCAGCATTTT; cdr3_aa: CASSPDRFNQPQHF
clone_size: .; cdr3_length: 16; v_call: TRBV10-3; j_call: TRBJ2-1; d_call: .; cdr3_nt: TGTGCCATCAGAGAGGGGGGGAGGGGCCCCTACAATGAGCAGTTCTTC; cdr3_aa: CAIREGGRGPYNEQFF
clone_size: .; cdr3_length: 13; v_call: TRBV7-9; j_call: TRBJ1-2; d_call: .; cdr3_nt: TGTGCCAGCAGCTCCCTGGGCAGACCGGGCTACACCTTC; cdr3_aa: CASSSLGRPGYTF
clone_size: .; cdr3_length: 12; v_call: TRBV12-3/TRBV12-4; j_call: TRBJ2-3; d_call: .; cdr3_nt: TGTGCCAGCACTCTGAGGGCGGATACGCAGTATTTT; cdr3_aa: CASTLRADTQYF
clone_size: .; cdr3_length: 15; v_call: TRBV4-1; j_call: TRBJ1-1; d_call: .; cdr3_nt: TGCGCCAGCAGCCCAGCTGGGGGGGTGAGATCTGAAGCTTTCTTT; cdr3_aa: CASSPAGGVRSEAFF
clone_size: .; cdr3_length: 15; v_call: TRBV28; j_call: TRBJ2-5; d_call: TRBD2; cdr3_nt: TGTGCCATCGGGACTAGCGGGGGGGCGGAAGAGACCCAGTACTTC; cdr3_aa: CAIGTSGGAEETQYF
clone_size: .; cdr3_length: 16; v_call: TRBV18; j_call: TRBJ1-4; d_call: .; cdr3_nt: TGTGCCAGCTCACCGCAACGACAGGTTTCTAATGAAAAACTGTTTTTT; cdr3_aa: CASSPQRQVSNEKLFF
clone_size: .; cdr3_length: 16; v_call: TRBV7-3; j_call: TRBJ1-2; d_call: TRBD1; cdr3_nt: TGTGCCAGCAGCTTAACTAGAACAGGGGGCCTCTATGGCTACACCTTC; cdr3_aa: CASSLTRTGGLYGYTF
clone_size: .; cdr3_length: 15; v_call: TRBV6-5; j_call: TRBJ2-5; d_call: TRBD1; cdr3_nt: TGTGCCAGCAGGTCCCCGGGACAGATCTTAGAGACCCAGTACTTC; cdr3_aa: CASRSPGQILETQYF
clone_size: .; cdr3_length: 17; v_call: TRBV7-9; j_call: TRBJ1-5; d_call: .; cdr3_nt: TGTGCCAGCAGCCTAACCCGAGGTGCCCTACGTGGTCAGCCCCAGCATTTT; cdr3_aa: CASSLTRGALRGQPQHF
clone_size: .; cdr3_length: 15; v_call: TRBV18; j_call: TRBJ2-1; d_call: .; cdr3_nt: TGTGCCAGCTCACCGGGGCGAGGATCCTACAATGAGCAGTTCTTC; cdr3_aa: CASSPGRGSYNEQFF
clone_size: .; cdr3_length: 13; v_call: TRBV3-1/TRBV3-2; j_call: TRBJ1-1; d_call: .; cdr3_nt: TGTGCCAGCAGCCAACGGGTCAACACTGAAGCTTTCTTT; cdr3_aa: CASSQRVNTEAFF
clone_size: few; cdr3_length: 12; v_call: TRBV30; j_call: TRBJ1-1; d_call: .; cdr3_nt: TGTGCCTGGAGATTACACGACACTGAAGCTTTCTTT; cdr3_aa: CAWRLHDTEAFF
clone_size: once; cdr3_length: 13; v_call: TRBV20-1; j_call: TRBJ2-5; d_call: .; cdr3_nt: TGCAGTGCTAGTCAGCTAGCAAGAGAGACCCAGTACTTC; cdr3_aa: CSASQLARETQYF
clone_size: .; cdr3_length: 15; v_call: TRBV27; j_call: TRBJ2-7; d_call: .; cdr3_nt: TGTGCCAGCAGTTTATTAGGGACAAAACTCCACGAGCAGTACTTC; cdr3_aa: CASSLLGTKLHEQYF
clone_size: once; cdr3_length: 14; v_call: TRBV6-5; j_call: TRBJ2-1; d_call: TRBD2; cdr3_nt: TGTGCCAGCAGCCCGGGACTAGCCAACAATGAGCAGTTCTTC; cdr3_aa: CASSPGLANNEQFF
clone_size: .; cdr3_length: 15; v_call: TRBV9; j_call: TRBJ1-2; d_call: .; cdr3_nt: TGTGCCAGCAGCGTCCTCAGCACAGGGTACTATGGCTACACCTTC; cdr3_aa: CASSVLSTGYYGYTF
clone_size: .; cdr3_length: 11; v_call: TRBV28; j_call: TRBJ2-7; d_call: TRBD2; cdr3_nt: TGTAAAGCGGGAACCTCCTACGAGCAGTACTTC; cdr3_aa: CKAGTSYEQYF
clone_size: .; cdr3_length: 15; v_call: TRBV4-3; j_call: TRBJ2-2; d_call: .; cdr3_nt: TGCGCCAGCAGCCTCGAGCACAGGGAAGACGGGGAGCTGTTTTTT; cdr3_aa: CASSLEHREDGELFF
clone_size: .; cdr3_length: 19; v_call: TRBV19; j_call: TRBJ2-1; d_call: TRBD2; cdr3_nt: TGTGCCAGTAGTATAGCGGGACTAGCGGGTCGATTCTCCTACAATGAGCAGTTCTTC; cdr3_aa: CASSIAGLAGRFSYNEQFF
clone_size: once; cdr3_length: 14; v_call: TRBV6-4; j_call: TRBJ1-5; d_call: .; cdr3_nt: TGTGCCAGCAGTGCGGACAGTAGCAATCAGCCCCAGCATTTT; cdr3_aa: CASSADSSNQPQHF
clone_size: few; cdr3_length: 18; v_call: TRBV7-2; j_call: TRBJ1-2; d_call: TRBD1; cdr3_nt: TGTGCCAGCAGCTTAACGGGACAGGGGGCCCGAGCTAACTATGGCTACACCTTC; cdr3_aa: CASSLTGQGARANYGYTF
clone_size: .; cdr3_length: 14; v_call: TRBV2; j_call: TRBJ1-3; d_call: .; cdr3_nt: TGTGCCAGCAGTGTCAGGGGTGCTGGAAACACCATATATTTT; cdr3_aa: CASSVRGAGNTIYF
clone_size: .; cdr3_length: 14; v_call: TRBV7-3; j_call: TRBJ1-1; d_call: TRBD1; cdr3_nt: TGTGCCAGCAGCCCCACCCCCCACAGGGGGTACGCTTTCTTT; cdr3_aa: CASSPTPHRGYAFF
clone_size: .; cdr3_length: 14; v_call: TRBV7-2; j_call: TRBJ1-3; d_call: .; cdr3_nt: TGTGCCAGCAGCCCCCCCCCATTCGGAAACACCATATATTTT; cdr3_aa: CASSPPPFGNTIYF
clone_size: .; cdr3_length: 16; v_call: TRBV21-1; j_call: TRBJ1-5; d_call: .; cdr3_nt: TGTGCCAGCAGCAAATACAGGACAGGAGGCAATCAGCCCCAGCATTTT; cdr3_aa: CASSKYRTGGNQPQHF
clone_size: .; cdr3_length: 13; v_call: TRBV5-1; j_call: TRBJ1-1; d_call: .; cdr3_nt: TGCGCCACCTCGGACAGTGTGAACACTGAAGCTTTCTTT; cdr3_aa: CATSDSVNTEAFF
clone_size: .; cdr3_length: 15; v_call: TRBV18; j_call: TRBJ2-3; d_call: TRBD2; cdr3_nt: TGTGCCAGCTCCCTCGGGACTAGCGGGGTGGATACGCAGTATTTT; cdr3_aa: CASSLGTSGVDTQYF
clone_size: .; cdr3_length: 11; v_call: TRBV12-3/TRBV12-4; j_call: TRBJ1-5; d_call: .; cdr3_nt: TGTGCCAGCAGTTCCTCCCAGCCCCAGCATTTT; cdr3_aa: CASSSSQPQHF
clone_size: .; cdr3_length: 16; v_call: TRBV7-9; j_call: TRBJ1-2; d_call: TRBD1; cdr3_nt: TGTGCCAGCAGCTTAGGCTTGGGACAGGGTAACTATGGCTACACCTTC; cdr3_aa: CASSLGLGQGNYGYTF
clone_size: .; cdr3_length: 15; v_call: TRBV30; j_call: TRBJ2-1; d_call: .; cdr3_nt: TGTGCCTGGAGTGTACGTGGGACTCTTTCCAATGAGCAGTTCTTC; cdr3_aa: CAWSVRGTLSNEQFF
clone_size: .; cdr3_length: 13; v_call: TRBV5-4; j_call: TRBJ1-1; d_call: .; cdr3_nt: TGTGCCAGCAGCTTGCGGGGGAACACTGAAGCTTTCTTT; cdr3_aa: CASSLRGNTEAFF
clone_size: .; cdr3_length: 14; v_call: TRBV14; j_call: TRBJ2-3; d_call: .; cdr3_nt: TGTTCATCGGGGACTGCCTACAGCACAGATACGCAGTATTTT; cdr3_aa: CSSGTAYSTDTQYF
clone_size: .; cdr3_length: 12; v_call: TRBV28; j_call: TRBJ2-7; d_call: .; cdr3_nt: TGTGCCAGCAGTTTAATTGTCCAGGAGCAGTACTTC; cdr3_aa: CASSLIVQEQYF
clone_size: .; cdr3_length: 17; v_call: TRBV18; j_call: TRBJ1-3; d_call: TRBD1; cdr3_nt: TGTGCCAGCTCACCACGTTTTACAGGGGGAGACGGAAACACCATATATTTT; cdr3_aa: CASSPRFTGGDGNTIYF
clone_size: .; cdr3_length: 13; v_call: TRBV25-1; j_call: TRBJ2-7; d_call: TRBD1; cdr3_nt: TGTGCCAGCAGTGAGACAGGGTCTGATGAGCAGTACTTC; cdr3_aa: CASSETGSDEQYF
clone_size: .; cdr3_length: 16; v_call: TRBV28; j_call: TRBJ2-3; d_call: TRBD2; cdr3_nt: TGTGCCAGCAGTTCCTCCCAGCGGGGGTACACAGATACGCAGTATTTT; cdr3_aa: CASSSSQRGYTDTQYF
clone_size: .; cdr3_length: 15; v_call: TRBV19; j_call: TRBJ1-5; d_call: .; cdr3_nt: TGTGCCAGTAGTATTCTGGACGGGAACAATCAGCCCCAGCATTTT; cdr3_aa: CASSILDGNNQPQHF